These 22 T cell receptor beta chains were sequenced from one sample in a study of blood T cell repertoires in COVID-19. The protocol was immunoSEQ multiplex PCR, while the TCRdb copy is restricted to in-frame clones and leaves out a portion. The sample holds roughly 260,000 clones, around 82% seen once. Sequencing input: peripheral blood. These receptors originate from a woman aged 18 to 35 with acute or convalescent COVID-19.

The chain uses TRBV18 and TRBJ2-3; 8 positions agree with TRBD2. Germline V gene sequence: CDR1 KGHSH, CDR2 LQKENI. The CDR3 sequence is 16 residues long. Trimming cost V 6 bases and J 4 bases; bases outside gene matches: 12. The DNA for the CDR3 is TGTGCCAGCTCGTATACGGGGGCTAGCGGGCCAGATACGCAGTATTTT. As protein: CASSYTGASGPDTQYF.

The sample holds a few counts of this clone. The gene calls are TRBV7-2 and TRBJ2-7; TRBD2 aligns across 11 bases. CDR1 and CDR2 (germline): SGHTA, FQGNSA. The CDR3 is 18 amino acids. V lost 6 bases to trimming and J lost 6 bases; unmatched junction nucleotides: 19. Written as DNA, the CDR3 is TGTGCCAGCAGTCCCGGGTCCCTAGCGGGAGGTCTGTCGCGCGAGCAGTACTTC. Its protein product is CASSPGSLAGGLSREQYF. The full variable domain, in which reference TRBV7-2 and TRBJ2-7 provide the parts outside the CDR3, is GAGVSQSPSNKVTEKGKDVELRCDPISGHTALYWYRQSLGQGLEFLIYFQGNSAPDKSGLPSDRFSAERTGGSVSTLTIQRTQQEDSAVYLCASSPGSLAGGLSREQYFGPGTRLTVT.

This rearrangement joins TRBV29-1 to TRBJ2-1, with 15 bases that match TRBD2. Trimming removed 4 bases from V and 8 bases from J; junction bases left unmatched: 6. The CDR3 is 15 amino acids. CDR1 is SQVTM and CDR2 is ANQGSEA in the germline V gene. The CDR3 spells CSVGTSGRGRDEQFF. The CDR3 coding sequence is TGCAGCGTTGGGACTAGCGGGAGGGGTAGGGATGAGCAGTTCTTC.

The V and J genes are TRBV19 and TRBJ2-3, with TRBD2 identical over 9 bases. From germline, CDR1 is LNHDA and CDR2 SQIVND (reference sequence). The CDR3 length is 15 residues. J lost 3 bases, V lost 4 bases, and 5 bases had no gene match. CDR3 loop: CASSTLAGTTDTQYF. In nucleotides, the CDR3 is TGTGCCAGTAGTACTCTAGCGGGGACTACAGATACGCAGTATTTT.

As DNA, the CDR3 is TGTGCCAGCAGCTTAGGGGGTTTGGGGCCTGAAAAACTGTTTTTT. It codes for CASSLGGLGPEKLFF. The rearrangement links TRBV13 to TRBJ1-4; D possibly corresponds to TRBD1 (5 bases). The V gene's germline CDR1 is PRHDT and CDR2 FYEKMQ (reference sequence). V dropped 0 bases and J dropped 7 bases, with 12 bases sitting between them. The CDR3 has 15 residues.

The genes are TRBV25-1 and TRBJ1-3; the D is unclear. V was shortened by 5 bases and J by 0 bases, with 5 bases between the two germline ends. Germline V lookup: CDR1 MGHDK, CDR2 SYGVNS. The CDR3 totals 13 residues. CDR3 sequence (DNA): TGTGCCAGCAGTCCGAGCTCTGGAAACACCATATATTTT. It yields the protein CASSPSSGNTIYF.

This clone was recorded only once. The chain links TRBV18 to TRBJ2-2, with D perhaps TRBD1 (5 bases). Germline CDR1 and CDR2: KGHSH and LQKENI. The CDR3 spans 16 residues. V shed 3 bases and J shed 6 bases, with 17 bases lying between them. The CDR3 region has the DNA TGTGCCAGCTCACCCAACCGACAGTCAGGAGCCGGGGAGCTGTTTTTT. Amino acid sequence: CASSPNRQSGAGELFF.

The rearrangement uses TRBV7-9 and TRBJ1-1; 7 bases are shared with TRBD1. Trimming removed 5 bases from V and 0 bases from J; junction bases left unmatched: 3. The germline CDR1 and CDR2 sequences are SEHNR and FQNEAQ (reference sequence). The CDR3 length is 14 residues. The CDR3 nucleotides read TGTGCCAGCAGCGTAGGGACAGTGAACACTGAAGCTTTCTTT. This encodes CASSVGTVNTEAFF. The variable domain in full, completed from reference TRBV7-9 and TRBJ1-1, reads DTGVSQNPRHKITKRGQNVTFRCDPISEHNRLYWYRQTLGQGPEFLTYFQNEAQLEKSRLLSDRFSAERPKGSFSTLEIQRTEQGDSAMYLCASSVGTVNTEAFFGQGTRLTVV.

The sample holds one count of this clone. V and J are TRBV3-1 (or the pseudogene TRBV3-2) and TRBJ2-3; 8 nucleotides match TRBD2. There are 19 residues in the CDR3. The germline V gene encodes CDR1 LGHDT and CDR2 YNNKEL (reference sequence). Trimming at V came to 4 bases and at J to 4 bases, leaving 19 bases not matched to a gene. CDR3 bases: TGTGCCAGCAGCCGAAGACTAAACTCCGGGACTAGGGTGGCAGATACGCAGTATTTT. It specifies CASSRRLNSGTRVADTQYF.

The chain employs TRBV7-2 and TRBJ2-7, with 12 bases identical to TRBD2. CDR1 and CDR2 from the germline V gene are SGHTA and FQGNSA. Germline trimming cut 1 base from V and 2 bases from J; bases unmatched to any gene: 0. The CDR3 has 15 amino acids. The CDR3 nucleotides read TGTGCCAGCAGCTTAGGACTAGCGGGAGCCTACGAGCAGTACTTC. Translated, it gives CASSLGLAGAYEQYF.

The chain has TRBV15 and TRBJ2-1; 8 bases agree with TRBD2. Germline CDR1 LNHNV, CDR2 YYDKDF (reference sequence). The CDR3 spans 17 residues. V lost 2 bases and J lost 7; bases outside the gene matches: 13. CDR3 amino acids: CATSRIAGIKLGNEQFF. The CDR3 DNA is TGTGCCACCAGCAGAATAGCGGGAATAAAACTAGGTAATGAGCAGTTCTTC.

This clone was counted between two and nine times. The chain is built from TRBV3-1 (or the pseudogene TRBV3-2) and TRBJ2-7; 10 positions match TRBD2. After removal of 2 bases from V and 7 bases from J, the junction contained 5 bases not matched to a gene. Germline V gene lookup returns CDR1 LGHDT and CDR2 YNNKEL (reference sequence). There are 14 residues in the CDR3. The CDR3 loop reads CASSQLAGAREQYF. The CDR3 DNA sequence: TGTGCCAGCAGCCAACTAGCGGGAGCGAGGGAGCAGTACTTC.

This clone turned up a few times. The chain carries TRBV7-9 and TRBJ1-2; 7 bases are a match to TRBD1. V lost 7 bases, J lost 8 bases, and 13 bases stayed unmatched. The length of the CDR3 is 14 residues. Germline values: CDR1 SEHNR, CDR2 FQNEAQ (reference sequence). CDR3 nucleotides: TGTGCCAGCATCAAAATCCAAGAAGGGGGCGGCTACACCTTC. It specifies CASIKIQEGGGYTF. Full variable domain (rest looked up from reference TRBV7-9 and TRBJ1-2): DTGVSQNPRHKITKRGQNVTFRCDPISEHNRLYWYRQTLGQGPEFLTYFQNEAQLEKSRLLSDRFSAERPKGSFSTLEIQRTEQGDSAMYLCASIKIQEGGGYTFGSGTRLTVV.

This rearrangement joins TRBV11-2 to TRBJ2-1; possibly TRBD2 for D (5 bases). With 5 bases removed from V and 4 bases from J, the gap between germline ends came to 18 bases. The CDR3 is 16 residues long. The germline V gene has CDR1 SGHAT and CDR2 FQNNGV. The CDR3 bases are TGTGCCAGCAGCAGATTCGGACTGGAAGGGTACAATGAGCAGTTCTTC. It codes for CASSRFGLEGYNEQFF.

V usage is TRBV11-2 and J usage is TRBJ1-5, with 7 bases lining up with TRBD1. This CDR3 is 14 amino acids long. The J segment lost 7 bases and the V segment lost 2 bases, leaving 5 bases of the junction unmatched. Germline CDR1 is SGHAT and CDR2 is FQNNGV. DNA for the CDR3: TGTGCCAGCAGCTTACAGGGGGGTCGACAGCCCCAGCATTTT. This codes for CASSLQGGRQPQHF. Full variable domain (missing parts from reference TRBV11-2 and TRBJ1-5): EAGVAQSPRYKIIEKRQSVAFWCNPISGHATLYWYQQILGQGPKLLIQFQNNGVVDDSQLPKDRFSAERLKGVDSTLKIQPAKLEDSAVYLCASSLQGGRQPQHFGDGTRLSIL.

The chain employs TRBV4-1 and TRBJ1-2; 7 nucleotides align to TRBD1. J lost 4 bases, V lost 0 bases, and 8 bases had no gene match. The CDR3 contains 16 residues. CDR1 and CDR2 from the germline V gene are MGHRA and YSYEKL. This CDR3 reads CASSQDEGQDPYGYTF. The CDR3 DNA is TGCGCCAGCAGCCAAGATGAAGGACAGGACCCCTATGGCTACACCTTC.

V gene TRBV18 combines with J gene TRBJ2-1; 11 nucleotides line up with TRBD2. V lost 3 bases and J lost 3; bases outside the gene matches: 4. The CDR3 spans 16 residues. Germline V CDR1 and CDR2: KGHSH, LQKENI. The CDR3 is CASSPLTSGNYNEQFF. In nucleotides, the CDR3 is TGTGCCAGCTCACCTCTGACTAGCGGGAACTACAATGAGCAGTTCTTC.

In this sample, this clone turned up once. The CDR3 bases are TGTGCCAGCAGTCCCGGGCGGGGCTTAACGTCACCCCTCCACTTT. Its translation: CASSPGRGLTSPLHF. This sequence joins TRBV27 and TRBJ1-6; tentative D call: TRBD1 (5 bases). Trimming removed 5 bases at V and 10 bases at J, with 18 bases between. The CDR3 is 15 amino acids. Germline V CDR1 and CDR2: MNHEY, SMNVEV (reference sequence).

As DNA, the CDR3 is TGTGCCAGCAGCCCCCCCGGGACTAGCGGGATCTATGAGCAGTTCTTC. As protein: CASSPPGTSGIYEQFF. The rearrangement links TRBV9 to TRBJ2-1, with 13 bases matching TRBD2. This CDR3 spans 16 amino acids. J gave up 8 bases and V 4 bases, and 9 bases lay outside the gene matches. Per germline, CDR1 SGDLS and CDR2 YYNGEE.

The CDR3 sequence is CASSPQGYDEQFF. The CDR3 nucleotides read TGTGCCAGCAGCCCACAGGGTTACGATGAGCAGTTCTTC. The genes are TRBV5-6 and TRBJ2-1; a possible D gene is TRBD1 (6 bases). Between the trimmed V and J ends, which lost 4 bases and 8 bases, there was a span of 13 bases. The CDR3 has 13 residues. Germline CDR1 SGHDT, CDR2 YYEEEE.

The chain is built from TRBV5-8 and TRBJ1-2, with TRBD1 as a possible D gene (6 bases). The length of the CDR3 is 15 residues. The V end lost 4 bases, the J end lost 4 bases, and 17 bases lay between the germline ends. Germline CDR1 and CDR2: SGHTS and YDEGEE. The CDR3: CASSVGPGTFYGYTF. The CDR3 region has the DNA TGTGCCAGCAGCGTGGGGCCCGGGACATTCTATGGCTACACCTTC.

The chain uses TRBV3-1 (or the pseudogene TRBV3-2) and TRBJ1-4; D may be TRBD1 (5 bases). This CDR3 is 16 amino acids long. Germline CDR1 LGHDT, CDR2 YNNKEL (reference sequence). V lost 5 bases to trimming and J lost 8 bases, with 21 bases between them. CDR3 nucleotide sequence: TGTGCCAGCAGCGTCATTAACGGGGGATCCCGAGAAAAACTGTTTTTT. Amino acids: CASSVINGGSREKLFF.